This paragraph reports one T cell receptor beta chain. The data were taken from a study of control samples from healthy donors and cancer patients. Generated by immunoSEQ multiplex PCR, the TCRdb table keeps only in-frame clones and is missing some. The data show approximately 100,000 clones, around nine tenths seen once. Unmatched junction bases numbered 0, after V lost 1 base and J lost 0 bases. In germline, CDR1 is MGHRA, CDR2 YSYEKL. The CDR3 sequence is 14 residues long. The chain has TRBV4-1 and TRBJ2-7; 7 bases fit TRBD2. The sequenced sample was blood. The origin of this receptor is a man aged 30-40 years in good health. CDR3 loop: CASSQAGGSYEQYF. As DNA, the CDR3 is TGCGCCAGCAGCCAAGCGGGAGGCTCCTACGAGCAGTACTTC.